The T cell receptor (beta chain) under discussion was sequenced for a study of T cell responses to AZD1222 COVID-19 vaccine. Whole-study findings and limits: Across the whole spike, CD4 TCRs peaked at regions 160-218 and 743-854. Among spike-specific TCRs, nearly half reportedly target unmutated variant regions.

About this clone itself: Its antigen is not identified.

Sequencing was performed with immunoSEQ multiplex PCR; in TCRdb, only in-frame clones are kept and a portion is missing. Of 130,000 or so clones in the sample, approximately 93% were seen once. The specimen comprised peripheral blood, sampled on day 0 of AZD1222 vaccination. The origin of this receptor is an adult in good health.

The DNA for the CDR3 is TGCGCCAGCAGCCAAGGCCCCGCGGAGAGCTCTAGCGGGGACACAGATACGCAGTATTTT. Its translation is CASSQGPAESSSGDTDTQYF. The rearrangement uses TRBV4-3 and TRBJ2-3; 9 bases map to TRBD2. Germline values: CDR1 LGHNA, CDR2 YSLEER. V shed 1 base and J 2 bases; nucleotides not matched to a gene: 16. CDR3 length: 20 residues.